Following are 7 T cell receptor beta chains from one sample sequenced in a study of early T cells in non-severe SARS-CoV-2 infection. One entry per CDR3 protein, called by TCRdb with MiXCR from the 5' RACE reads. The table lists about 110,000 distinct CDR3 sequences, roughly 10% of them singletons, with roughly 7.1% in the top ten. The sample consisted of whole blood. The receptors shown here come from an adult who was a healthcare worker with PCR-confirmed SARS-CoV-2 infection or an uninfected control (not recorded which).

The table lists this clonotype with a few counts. The CDR3 is CAIALGVSNEQFF. CDR3 sequence (DNA): TGTGCCATCGCCTTGGGGGTTTCGAATGAGCAGTTCTTC. V is TRBV10-3 and J is TRBJ2-1; the D gene could be TRBD1 or TRBD2 (5 bases each). The CDR3 contains 13 residues. Germline loops: CDR1 ENHRY, CDR2 SYGVKD. V was cut by 8 bases and J by 7 bases, with 15 bases left in between.

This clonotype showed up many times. CDR3 DNA sequence: TGCAGTGCTAGCTTACCGAACACTGAAGCTTTCTTT. Protein sequence: CSASLPNTEAFF. The rearrangement links TRBV20-1 to TRBJ1-1; D ambiguous. This CDR3 contains 12 residues. CDR1 DFQATT and CDR2 SNEGSKA come from the germline V gene (reference sequence). The ends were cut back, 3 bases at V and 1 base at J, with 6 bases in the middle.

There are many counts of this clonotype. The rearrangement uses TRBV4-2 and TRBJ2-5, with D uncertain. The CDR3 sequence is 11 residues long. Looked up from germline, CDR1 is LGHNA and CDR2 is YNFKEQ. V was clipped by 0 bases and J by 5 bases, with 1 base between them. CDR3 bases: TGTGCCAGCAGCCAAGATGAGACCCAGTACTTC. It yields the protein CASSQDETQYF.

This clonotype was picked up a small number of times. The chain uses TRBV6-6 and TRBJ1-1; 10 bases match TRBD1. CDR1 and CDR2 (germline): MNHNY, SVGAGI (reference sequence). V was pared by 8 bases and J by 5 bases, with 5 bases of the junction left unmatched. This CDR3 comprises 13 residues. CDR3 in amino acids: CASLGQGGTEAFF. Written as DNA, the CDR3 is TGTGCCAGCCTCGGACAGGGGGGAACTGAAGCTTTCTTT.

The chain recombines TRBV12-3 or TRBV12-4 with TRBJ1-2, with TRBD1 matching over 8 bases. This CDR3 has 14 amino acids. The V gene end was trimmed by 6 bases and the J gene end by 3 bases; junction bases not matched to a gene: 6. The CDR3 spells CASRRTGIDYGYTF. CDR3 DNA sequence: TGTGCCAGCAGAAGGACAGGGATTGACTATGGCTACACCTTC.

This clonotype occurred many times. CDR3 sequence reads: CASSPIQGSSSYEQYF. In DNA, the CDR3 is TGTGCCAGCAGCCCAATACAGGGATCCAGCTCCTACGAGCAGTACTTC. The rearrangement uses TRBV6-6 and TRBJ2-7; tentatively, D is TRBD1 (6 bases). Germline loops: CDR1 MNHNY, CDR2 SVGAGI (reference sequence). The CDR3 totals 16 residues. Trimming removed 6 bases at V and 0 bases at J, with 18 bases between.

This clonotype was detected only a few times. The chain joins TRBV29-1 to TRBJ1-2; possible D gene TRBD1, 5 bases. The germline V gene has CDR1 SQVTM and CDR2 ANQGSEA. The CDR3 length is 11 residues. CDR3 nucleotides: TGCACGACGACAGCTAACTATGGCTACACCTTC. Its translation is CTTTANYGYTF.